This T cell receptor (beta chain) was observed in a study of identical twins. Germline CDR1 KGHDR, CDR2 SFDVKD. Trimming took off 3 bases at V and 3 bases at J, with 18 bases between the two ends. The CDR3 totals 17 residues. This clonotype came up once. Template switching (which added a universal primer site) was used, and cDNA carried unique molecular identifiers. TCRdb recomputed calls from the 5' RACE reads with MiXCR, one row per CDR3 protein. The repertoire has about 920,000 distinct CDR3 sequences, roughly 12% of them found once; the top ten carry around 1.6%. These data were also filed under a second study, of yellow fever vaccine responses in identical twins.

Material: PBMCs. The sequence was obtained from a woman between 18 and 29 years old in good health. The rearrangement links TRBV24-1 to TRBJ2-3, with TRBD1 as a possible D gene (6 bases). The CDR3: CATSDRPTGKGTDTQYF. CDR3 bases: TGTGCCACCAGTGATCGACCCACAGGGAAGGGAACAGATACGCAGTATTTT.